This T cell receptor beta chain was recovered during a study of T cell responses to AZD1222 COVID-19 vaccine. Assay: immunoSEQ multiplex PCR; the TCRdb copy retains only in-frame clones and omits some. The sample records roughly 100,000 clones, approximately 87% being singletons. The ends were cut back, 4 bases at V and 4 bases at J, with 5 bases in the middle. Per germline, CDR1 LNHDA and CDR2 SQIVND (reference sequence). CDR3 length: 11 residues. This clone came up once. V usage is TRBV19 and J usage is TRBJ2-7; D is undetermined. Sequencing used peripheral blood, obtained 28 days after the second AZD1222 dose. This receptor was identified in an adult who received the AZD1222 COVID-19 vaccine. CDR3 loop: CASSNSYEQYF. As DNA, the CDR3 is TGTGCCAGTAGTAACTCTTACGAGCAGTACTTC.